These 19 T cell receptor beta chains originate from one sample sequenced in a study of CXCR3-negative and CXCR3-positive naive CD8 T cells. TRB cDNA libraries were made by UMI-labeled 5' RACE. TCRdb re-called the 5' RACE reads; every CDR3 protein appears as one record, without DNA. The table for this sample gives about 130,000 distinct CDR3 sequences. The sample comprised naive CXCR3- CD8+ T cells from blood. Described subset: CD45RO-CCR7+CD27+CD95- naive CD8+ T cells lacking CXCR3 (TNR3-). All receptors derive from a human donor in good health. Some clones in this sample may be carry-over from other donors' samples.

This chain connects TRBV7-9 to TRBJ2-2. CDR3 length: 13 amino acids. Germline-derived CDR1 and CDR2 are SEHNR and FQNEAQ (reference sequence). The CDR3 sequence: CASSFWLTGELFF.

The rearrangement uses TRBV7-2 and TRBJ2-1. Germline-derived CDR1 and CDR2 are SGHTA and FQGNSA. The CDR3 contains 17 residues. The CDR3 protein is CASSYSTFNLGYNEQFF. The variable domain in full, completed from reference TRBV7-2 and TRBJ2-1, reads GAGVSQSPSNKVTEKGKDVELRCDPISGHTALYWYRQSLGQGLEFLIYFQGNSAPDKSGLPSDRFSAERTGGSVSTLTIQRTQQEDSAVYLCASSYSTFNLGYNEQFFGPGTRLTVL.

CDR3 region: CASSFSARQGEGSQHF. The chain joins TRBV28 to TRBJ1-5; the D call of TRBD1 rests on TCRdb alone, since no DNA is present to check it. The CDR3 totals 16 residues. In germline, CDR1 is MDHEN, CDR2 SYDVKM.

The CDR3 protein is CSIGRPPMNTEAFF. The chain recombines TRBV29-1 with TRBJ1-1. This CDR3 is 14 amino acids long. Germline V lookup: CDR1 SQVTM, CDR2 ANQGSEA.

The rearrangement links TRBV12-3 or TRBV12-4 to TRBJ2-4; the TCRdb D gene call, TRBD2, has no DNA to confirm it. The CDR3 loop spans 16 amino acids. This CDR3 reads CASSPRQDPHKNIQYF.

The chain joins TRBV6-6 to TRBJ2-4; TCRdb's D gene call, TRBD1, goes unchecked for lack of DNA. Per the germline V gene, CDR1 is MNHNY and CDR2 is SVGAGI (reference sequence). The CDR3 runs 13 residues. The CDR3 loop is CASIRGQQNIQYF.

V and J are TRBV6-2 or TRBV6-3 and TRBJ2-2. Germline loops: CDR1 MNHEY, CDR2 SVGEGT. This CDR3 spans 12 amino acids. CDR3 sequence: CASSYSIGELFF.

The chain employs TRBV6-6 and TRBJ2-7. The CDR3 extends over 15 amino acids. Germline assignment: CDR1 MNHNY and CDR2 SVGAGI (reference sequence). CDR3 sequence reads: CASSYPLASSYEQYF.

J is TRBJ2-7 and V is TRBV29-1; the D gene TCRdb calls, TRBD1, cannot be checked with no DNA. The germline V gene encodes CDR1 SQVTM and CDR2 ANQGSEA. CDR3 length: 16 residues. CDR3 amino acids: CSVGIQGAGITYEQYF.

J is TRBJ2-5 and V is TRBV9. CDR3 length equals 16 residues. Germline V CDR1 and CDR2: SGDLS, YYNGEE. The CDR3 protein is CASSVDGSIGEETQYF.

The chain links TRBV10-3 to TRBJ2-1. The CDR3 is 13 amino acids. Germline values: CDR1 ENHRY, CDR2 SYGVKD. The chain's CDR3 is CAISEASYNEQFF.

The rearrangement links TRBV27 to TRBJ1-4; TCRdb lists TRBD1, though no DNA is available to test this call. Looked up from germline, CDR1 is MNHEY and CDR2 is SMNVEV (reference sequence). The CDR3 loop spans 17 amino acids. The CDR3 loop reads CASSEYGTGGLREKLFF.

V is TRBV10-1 and J is TRBJ2-1; the TCRdb call, TRBD2, lacks DNA for checking. CDR1 WNHNN and CDR2 SYGVQD come from the germline V gene (reference sequence). This CDR3 contains 13 residues. The chain's CDR3 is CASSESVSPEQFF.

The chain combines TRBV7-6 with TRBJ2-2. The V gene's germline CDR1 is SGHVS and CDR2 FNYEAQ. The CDR3 is 16 amino acids. The CDR3 protein is CASSKTDLGWPGELFF.

V usage is TRBV10-1 and J usage is TRBJ2-1; TCRdb's assignment of TRBD1 cannot be checked, as there is no DNA. The CDR3 spans 15 residues. Germline V gene data show CDR1 as WNHNN and CDR2 as SYGVQD (reference sequence). The CDR3 sequence is CASSESPGKLAEQFF.

The CDR3 sequence is CASSSGLAGPPNEQFF. The V gene is TRBV7-6, the J gene TRBJ2-1; lacking DNA, the TRBD2 call made by TCRdb goes unchecked. CDR3 length: 16 amino acids. Per the germline V gene, CDR1 is SGHVS and CDR2 is FNYEAQ.

The chain carries TRBV20-1 and TRBJ2-7. This CDR3 spans 14 amino acids. Germline CDR1 DFQATT, CDR2 SNEGSKA (reference sequence). The CDR3 here is CSARVGLSSYEQYF.

V usage is TRBV12-3 or TRBV12-4 and J usage is TRBJ1-6. This CDR3 is 16 amino acids long. This CDR3 is CASSPTTGPYNSPLHF.

The chain links TRBV30 to TRBJ2-3; the D call of TRBD1 rests on TCRdb alone, since no DNA is present to check it. The germline V gene has CDR1 GTSNPN and CDR2 SVGIG (reference sequence). The CDR3 runs 15 residues. The CDR3 spells CAWTGIGGNTDTQYF. Full variable domain (missing parts from reference TRBV30 and TRBJ2-3): SQTIHQWPATLVQPVGSPLSLECTVEGTSNPNLYWYRQAAGRGLQLLFYSVGIGQISSEVPQNLSASRPQDRQFILSSKKLLLSDSGFYLCAWTGIGGNTDTQYFGPGTRLTVL.